This T cell receptor beta chain derives from a study of shared clonotypes between healthy human individuals. On the study more broadly: The study enrolled a couple of women and a few men aged 18 to 49. Overall study findings and caveats: Naive subsets usually exceeded memory subsets in estimated richness.

CD45RO+ cells plus CCR7-negative CD45RA+ TemRA cells formed CD8 memory. CDR3 size: 16 residues. V trimming: 1 base; J trimming: 6 bases; junction bases outside the gene matches: 9. Germline V CDR1 and CDR2: MNHNS, SASEGT. About this clone: Antigen: not known.

An assay was performed, and its level was deep. Profiling relied on immunoSEQ multiplex PCR, and the TCRdb table lists in-frame clones only, not all of them. The table has about 95,000 clones, around two thirds seen once. The TCR originated in a young man in good health. V and J are TRBV6-1 and TRBJ1-5; 7 bases are shared with TRBD1. Material: memory CD8+ T cells sorted from blood. Described subset: CD45RO+ cells pooled with CCR7-negative TemRA cells. CDR3 nucleotides: TGTGCCAGCAGTGAAGGGATAGACAGGGTTGGTCAGCCCCAGCATTTT. Its translation is CASSEGIDRVGQPQHF.